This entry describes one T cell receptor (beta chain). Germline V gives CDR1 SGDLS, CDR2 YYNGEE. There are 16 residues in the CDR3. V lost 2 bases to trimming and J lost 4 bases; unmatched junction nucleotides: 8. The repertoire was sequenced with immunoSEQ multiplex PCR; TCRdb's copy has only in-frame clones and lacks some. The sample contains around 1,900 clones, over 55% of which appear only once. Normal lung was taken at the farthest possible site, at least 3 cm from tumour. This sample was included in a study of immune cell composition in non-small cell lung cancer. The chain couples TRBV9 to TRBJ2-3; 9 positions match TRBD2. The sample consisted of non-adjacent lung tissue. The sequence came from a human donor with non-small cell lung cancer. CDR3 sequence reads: CASSVGGGAGADTQYF. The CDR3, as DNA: TGTGCCAGCAGCGTCGGCGGGGGGGCTGGGGCAGATACGCAGTATTTT.